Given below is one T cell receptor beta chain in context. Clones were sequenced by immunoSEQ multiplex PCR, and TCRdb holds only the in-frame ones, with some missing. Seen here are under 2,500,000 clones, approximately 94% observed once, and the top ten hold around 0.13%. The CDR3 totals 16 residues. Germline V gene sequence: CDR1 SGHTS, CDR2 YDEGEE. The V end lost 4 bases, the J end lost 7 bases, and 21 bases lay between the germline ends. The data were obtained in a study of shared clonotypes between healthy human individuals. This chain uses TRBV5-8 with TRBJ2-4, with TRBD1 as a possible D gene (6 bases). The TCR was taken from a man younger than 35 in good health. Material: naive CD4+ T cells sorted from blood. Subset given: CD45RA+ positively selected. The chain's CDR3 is CASSPQGGLIGNIQYF. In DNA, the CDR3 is TGTGCCAGCAGCCCCCAAGGGGGTCTAATTGGGAACATTCAGTACTTC.